These T cell receptor beta chains were read from a single sample in a study of Ad26.COV2.S vaccination and SARS-CoV-2 variants. The repertoire was sequenced with immunoSEQ multiplex PCR; TCRdb's copy has only in-frame clones and lacks some. The data contain about 400,000 clones, around 87% of them seen just once; the ten biggest clones take up 3.6%. The sample here was peripheral blood, taken in a trial of Ad26.COV2.S vaccine versus placebo. The receptors derive from a person aged 18-65 years who received the Ad26.COV2.S COVID-19 vaccine or a placebo. Each CDR3 is given with its conserved first and last residue. The order of the fields is J gene, D gene, clone size, V gene, CDR3 DNA, CDR3 protein. A D gene is named only where the DNA matches it firmly. Part of the rows lack a size; the others show once, few, many or a class for expanded clones.

j_gene: TRBJ1-2; d_gene: .; abundance: .; v_gene: TRBV7-9; CDR3nt: TGTGCCAGCAGCCCTCAATTGGGCTACACCTTC; CDR3aa: CASSPQLGYTF
j_gene: TRBJ1-6; d_gene: .; abundance: .; v_gene: TRBV6-2/TRBV6-3; CDR3nt: TGTGCCAGCAGCCCGACAGTCTCGGCGGATTCACCCCTCCACTTT; CDR3aa: CASSPTVSADSPLHF
j_gene: TRBJ2-6; d_gene: .; abundance: .; v_gene: TRBV11-2; CDR3nt: TGTGCCAGCAGAGTTTCGGGACCCTACTCTGGGGCCAACGTCCTGACTTTC; CDR3aa: CASRVSGPYSGANVLTF
j_gene: TRBJ1-4; d_gene: .; abundance: .; v_gene: TRBV15; CDR3nt: TGTGCCACCAGCAGCCGAGTTAGGGAGTCGTCAACTAATGAAAAACTGTTTTTT; CDR3aa: CATSSRVRESSTNEKLFF
j_gene: TRBJ1-5; d_gene: .; abundance: .; v_gene: TRBV19; CDR3nt: TGTGCCAGTAGTATCAGAGTTGGGGGGCAGGGGCGTAATCAGCCCCAGCATTTT; CDR3aa: CASSIRVGGQGRNQPQHF
j_gene: TRBJ2-5; d_gene: .; abundance: .; v_gene: TRBV7-3; CDR3nt: TGTGCCAGCAGCAGAGGGAGACAAGAGACCCAGTACTTC; CDR3aa: CASSRGRQETQYF
j_gene: TRBJ2-7; d_gene: TRBD1; abundance: .; v_gene: TRBV2; CDR3nt: TGTGCCAGCAGGCAGGACAGGGGGAGCTCCTACGAGCAGTACTTC; CDR3aa: CASRQDRGSSYEQYF
j_gene: TRBJ2-2; d_gene: .; abundance: few; v_gene: TRBV19; CDR3nt: TGTGCCAGTAGAACTAACACCGGGGAGCTGTTTTTT; CDR3aa: CASRTNTGELFF
j_gene: TRBJ1-2; d_gene: .; abundance: .; v_gene: TRBV9; CDR3nt: TGTGCCAGCAGCGTTCACCAGGCTAACTATGGCTACACCTTC; CDR3aa: CASSVHQANYGYTF
j_gene: TRBJ1-1; d_gene: .; abundance: .; v_gene: TRBV7-6; CDR3nt: TGTGCCAGCAGCTTAGAGGTCGACACTGAAGCTTTCTTT; CDR3aa: CASSLEVDTEAFF
j_gene: TRBJ1-2; d_gene: TRBD1; abundance: .; v_gene: TRBV12-3/TRBV12-4; CDR3nt: TGTGCCAGCAGGTCGGACAGGGTTTATGGCTACACCTTC; CDR3aa: CASRSDRVYGYTF
j_gene: TRBJ2-3; d_gene: .; abundance: .; v_gene: TRBV5-5; CDR3nt: TGTGCCAGCAGCTTGTTGGCAGGGAGCACAGATACGCAGTATTTT; CDR3aa: CASSLLAGSTDTQYF
j_gene: TRBJ2-3; d_gene: TRBD2; abundance: .; v_gene: TRBV9; CDR3nt: TGTGCCAGCAGCGTAGGCGGGGGGGCTGCAGATACGCAGTATTTT; CDR3aa: CASSVGGGAADTQYF
j_gene: TRBJ1-2; d_gene: .; abundance: .; v_gene: TRBV5-1; CDR3nt: TGCGCCAGCAGCTTGGCCGTAGGGAACTATGGCTACACCTTC; CDR3aa: CASSLAVGNYGYTF
j_gene: TRBJ1-2; d_gene: TRBD1; abundance: .; v_gene: TRBV24-1; CDR3nt: TGTGCCACCAGTGATTACGGACAGGGGGCGGGAGGCTACACCTTC; CDR3aa: CATSDYGQGAGGYTF
j_gene: TRBJ1-5; d_gene: .; abundance: .; v_gene: TRBV25-1; CDR3nt: TGTGCCAGCAGTGGGTGGGTCGATCAGCCCCAGCATTTT; CDR3aa: CASSGWVDQPQHF
j_gene: TRBJ2-1; d_gene: .; abundance: .; v_gene: TRBV28; CDR3nt: TGTGCCAGCAGTACCAATCTCGGACCACTTGAGTTTGAGCAGTTCTTC; CDR3aa: CASSTNLGPLEFEQFF
j_gene: TRBJ1-1; d_gene: .; abundance: .; v_gene: TRBV27; CDR3nt: TGTGCCAGAGAACAGGGTACCAAGAACACTGAAGCTTTCTTT; CDR3aa: CAREQGTKNTEAFF
j_gene: TRBJ2-3; d_gene: .; abundance: .; v_gene: TRBV6-2/TRBV6-3; CDR3nt: TGTGCCAGCAGTTACGAGGGGACCGAACAGGGAGATACGCAGTATTTT; CDR3aa: CASSYEGTEQGDTQYF
j_gene: TRBJ2-1; d_gene: TRBD1; abundance: once; v_gene: TRBV19; CDR3nt: TGTGCCAGTAGTACGGACAGGGCCGACTACAATGAGCAGTTCTTC; CDR3aa: CASSTDRADYNEQFF
j_gene: TRBJ2-5; d_gene: TRBD2; abundance: .; v_gene: TRBV2; CDR3nt: TGTGCCAGCAGTGGGAATCTAGCGGGGCAAGAGACCCAGTACTTC; CDR3aa: CASSGNLAGQETQYF
j_gene: TRBJ2-2; d_gene: TRBD2; abundance: .; v_gene: TRBV28; CDR3nt: TGTGCCAGCAGTTACCTACTAGCGGGGGGGCCCACCGGGGAGCTGTTTTTT; CDR3aa: CASSYLLAGGPTGELFF
j_gene: TRBJ2-3; d_gene: .; abundance: .; v_gene: TRBV13; CDR3nt: TGTGCCAGCAGCTTAGGCCTCGGCCCAGATACGCAGTATTTT; CDR3aa: CASSLGLGPDTQYF
j_gene: TRBJ2-6; d_gene: TRBD1; abundance: .; v_gene: TRBV5-1; CDR3nt: TGCGCCAGCAGCAACAGGGGCCCGTACTCTGGGGCCAACGTCCTGACTTTC; CDR3aa: CASSNRGPYSGANVLTF
j_gene: TRBJ1-6; d_gene: .; abundance: few; v_gene: TRBV28; CDR3nt: TGTGCCAGCACCCCAGCGACAGTTTCACCCCTCCACTTT; CDR3aa: CASTPATVSPLHF
j_gene: TRBJ1-6; d_gene: .; abundance: .; v_gene: TRBV6-4; CDR3nt: TGTGCCAGCAGCACCCAACTTAATTCACCCCTCCACTTT; CDR3aa: CASSTQLNSPLHF
j_gene: TRBJ1-5; d_gene: .; abundance: .; v_gene: TRBV28; CDR3nt: TGTGCCAGCAGTACCGGACCTAATCAGCCCCAGCATTTT; CDR3aa: CASSTGPNQPQHF
j_gene: TRBJ2-7; d_gene: .; abundance: .; v_gene: TRBV20-1; CDR3nt: TGCAGTGCTAGTCCTCCGCTCTACGAGCAGTACTTC; CDR3aa: CSASPPLYEQYF
j_gene: TRBJ2-2; d_gene: .; abundance: .; v_gene: TRBV3-1/TRBV3-2; CDR3nt: TGTGCCAGCAGCCAAGATCTGAGCAGGCCCGGGGAGCTGTTTTTT; CDR3aa: CASSQDLSRPGELFF
j_gene: TRBJ1-1; d_gene: .; abundance: .; v_gene: TRBV28; CDR3nt: TGTGCCAGCAGGGCGGGGGGGGCGCGGAACACTGAAGCTTTCTTT; CDR3aa: CASRAGGARNTEAFF
j_gene: TRBJ2-7; d_gene: .; abundance: .; v_gene: TRBV29-1; CDR3nt: TGCAGCGTTGGGACGGGATCCTCCTACGAGCAGTACTTC; CDR3aa: CSVGTGSSYEQYF
j_gene: TRBJ1-5; d_gene: .; abundance: .; v_gene: TRBV27; CDR3nt: TGTGCCAGCAGTTTCAGGGGACTCAATCAGCCCCAGCATTTT; CDR3aa: CASSFRGLNQPQHF
j_gene: TRBJ2-1; d_gene: .; abundance: .; v_gene: TRBV6-2/TRBV6-3; CDR3nt: TGTGCCAGCAGTCAATTCACAGGATACAATGAGCAGTTCTTC; CDR3aa: CASSQFTGYNEQFF
j_gene: TRBJ2-3; d_gene: TRBD2; abundance: .; v_gene: TRBV5-1; CDR3nt: TGCGCCAGCAGCTTGGAGCTCAGCGGGGGCCGCAGACATACGCAGTATTTT; CDR3aa: CASSLELSGGRRHTQYF
j_gene: TRBJ2-7; d_gene: .; abundance: .; v_gene: TRBV7-6; CDR3nt: TGTGCCAGCAGCTTAGGTCAGCCGGGGGTCTACGAGCAGTACTTC; CDR3aa: CASSLGQPGVYEQYF
j_gene: TRBJ2-5; d_gene: .; abundance: once; v_gene: TRBV19; CDR3nt: TGTGCCAGTAGTATTCAACAGCAAGAGACCCAGTACTTC; CDR3aa: CASSIQQQETQYF